These T cell receptor beta chains were read from a single sample in a study of blood T cell repertoires in COVID-19. Sequencing used immunoSEQ multiplex PCR; TCRdb keeps in-frame clones, though not all of them. Here the sample spans around 620,000 clones, 85% to 90% being singletons. The sequencing input was peripheral blood. These receptors all stem from a woman aged 18-29 years with acute or convalescent COVID-19. The CDR3 runs from the conserved cysteine through the conserved F or W. The D gene is left open where the match is weak. Only part of the rows carry a size: once, few, many, or a class if the clone is expanded.

>TRBV28|TRBJ2-1|NA|TRBD1
TGTGCCAGCAGTCCCTGGGACAGGGGTGACAATGAGCAGTTCTTC
CASSPWDRGDNEQFF
>TRBV7-2|TRBJ2-2|NA|TRBD1
TGTGCCAGCAGCTTCGGGACAGGGAACACACGAACCGGGGAGCTGTTTTTT
CASSFGTGNTRTGELFF
>TRBV2|TRBJ1-1|once|NA
TGTGCCATCAGCCTTAGGGACACGGGTAACACTGAAGCTTTCTTT
CAISLRDTGNTEAFF
>TRBV10-3|TRBJ1-1|NA|NA
TGTGCCATCAAGGAGATGAACAACATGAACACTGAAGCTTTCTTT
CAIKEMNNMNTEAFF
>TRBV11-3|TRBJ2-1|NA|TRBD1
TGTGCCAGCAGCTTAGTGGGTCGCCGGGACAGCTCCTACAATGAGCAGTTCTTC
CASSLVGRRDSSYNEQFF
>TRBV19|TRBJ2-1|NA|TRBD2
TGTGCCACCACCCTAGGGGGACTAGCGGGGCCGTTTAGCTCCTACAATGAGCAGTTCTTC
CATTLGGLAGPFSSYNEQFF
>TRBV6-5|TRBJ2-3|NA|TRBD2
TGTGCCAGCAGTTACTCGTTAGCGGGACGCACAGATACGCAGTATTTT
CASSYSLAGRTDTQYF
>TRBV29-1|TRBJ2-3|NA|NA
TGCAGCGTCCCTCGTACAGGGAGCACAGATACGCAGTATTTT
CSVPRTGSTDTQYF
>TRBV7-2|TRBJ1-2|NA|NA
TGTGCCAGCAGTGCCTCTGCGGGGGACTATGGCTACACCTTC
CASSASAGDYGYTF
>TRBV5-5|TRBJ1-1|NA|NA
TGTGCCAGCAGCTCCCCGGTCGTCGCTGAAGCTTTCTTT
CASSSPVVAEAFF
>TRBV3-1/TRBV3-2|TRBJ2-1|once|TRBD1
TGTGCCAGCAGCCGGGGACAGGGGTCCTACAATGAGCAGTTCTTC
CASSRGQGSYNEQFF
>TRBV9|TRBJ2-3|NA|NA
TGTGCCAGCAGCCCCCGGACTTCATCCGATACGCAGTATTTT
CASSPRTSSDTQYF
>TRBV6-5|TRBJ1-1|NA|NA
TGTGCCAGCAGTTACTCGATTCAGGCTGGCACTGAAGCTTTCTTT
CASSYSIQAGTEAFF
>TRBV7-2|TRBJ1-1|few|NA
TGTGCCAGCGGAGGACCCTCCAACAGGGCAAACACTGAAGCTTTCTTT
CASGGPSNRANTEAFF
>TRBV6-2/TRBV6-3|TRBJ2-2|NA|NA
TGTGCCAGCAGTTTACAATCACCGTGGTGGGAGCTGTTTTTT
CASSLQSPWWELFF
>TRBV7-2|TRBJ1-1|NA|NA
TGTGCCAGCAGCTCTACCCTTACAGGGCGAGAAGCTTTCTTT
CASSSTLTGREAFF
>TRBV5-1|TRBJ2-2|once|NA
TGCGCCAGCAGCTTGTCCGGAGGGGACACCGGGGAGCTGTTTTTT
CASSLSGGDTGELFF
>TRBV2|TRBJ1-1|NA|NA
TGTGCCAGCAGTACGGAGAGGAACACTGAAGCTTTCTTT
CASSTERNTEAFF
>TRBV21-1|TRBJ1-6|NA|NA
TGTGCCAGCAGCGACCCCCGGGGTGGGCAGGGGGCGAACTCCTATAATTCACCCCTCCACTTT
CASSDPRGGQGANSYNSPLHF
>TRBV9|TRBJ2-3|NA|TRBD2
TGTGCCAGCAGCTCCCATCAGCGGGGGGGCACAGATACGCAGTATTTT
CASSSHQRGGTDTQYF